This TCR beta chain is drawn from a study of T cells expressing NK-cell markers (dated by TCRdb to the early 2020s). With respect to the entire study: In sorted CD3+CD56+NKG2C+, CD3+CD56+NKG2C- and CD3+CD56-NKG2C+ T-cell subsets from 7 to 9 donors, TCR beta-chain repertoires were profiled. Among the eight sequenced donors, only one was HCMV-seronegative, while the other seven were HCMV-seropositive. All eight donors whose samples were sequenced were randomly selected healthy volunteers, three of them men and five women. The libraries were sequenced on Illumina HiSeq 2000/2500, MiSeq or NextSeq, producing 2 x 150 bp reads. What the authors observed across the whole study: Those dominant clonotypes were again the most abundant among CD3+CD56-NKG2C+ cells in a few donors, at roughly 25-60.1%. Whether the expanded NKG2C-expressing T cell clones were specific for HCMV antigens was left unclear. For five or six donors, the dominant CD3+CD56+NKG2C+ clonotypes were among the top 10 CD8+ clonotypes and accounted for about 1.0-7.5% of CD8+ T cells.

Counted from cysteine to phenylalanine, this CDR3 has 17 amino acids. Nucleotide data are not available. Per the germline V gene, LGHNA is the CDR1 and YSLEER is the CDR2. Sequencing was performed on an Illumina HiSeq 2000. TCR beta cDNA libraries were made by 5'RACE template switching that added a universal primer site and unique molecular identifiers. Priming for cDNA synthesis came from the TCR beta constant segment, and two successive PCR amplification steps followed. The original methods were these. Reads were demultiplexed and grouped by UMI with MIGEC, and clonotypes were assembled and quantified with MiTCR. To exclude erroneous sequences, only TCR cDNA sequences supported by at least two reads were retained. The tcR package was used for downstream repertoire analysis, and clonotypes were matched across fractions by CDR3 nucleotide sequence plus V segment. VDJmatch was used to annotate antigen specificity against VDJdb, with one amino acid substitution allowed in CDR3. Following reprocessing of the reads by TCRdb, the data hold one row per CDR3 protein sequence and no DNA is available. None of the V and J calls come from the authors' own analysis; TCRdb made them. Per the sample table, the count is 450,000 to 600,000 distinct CDR3 sequences. The ten biggest clones cover roughly 3.5% of the sample.

A commercial ELISA kit detecting HCMV-specific IgG in serum was used to determine HCMV serostatus. Peripheral blood mononuclear cells were isolated from blood by Ficoll density gradient centrifugation. A word on this clonotype: What antigen it recognizes has not been identified.

Sequencing used blood T cells: a sorted CD56 or NKG2C T cell subset, CD4+ or CD8+ T cells, or bulk PBMC T cells (not recorded which). The rearranged segments are TRBV4-3 and TRBJ2-4. The TCR sequence derives from a man aged 18 to 30 in good health. Donor details come from another sample of the same person, matched by shared clones. The CDR3 here reads CASSQETVTLAKNIQYF.